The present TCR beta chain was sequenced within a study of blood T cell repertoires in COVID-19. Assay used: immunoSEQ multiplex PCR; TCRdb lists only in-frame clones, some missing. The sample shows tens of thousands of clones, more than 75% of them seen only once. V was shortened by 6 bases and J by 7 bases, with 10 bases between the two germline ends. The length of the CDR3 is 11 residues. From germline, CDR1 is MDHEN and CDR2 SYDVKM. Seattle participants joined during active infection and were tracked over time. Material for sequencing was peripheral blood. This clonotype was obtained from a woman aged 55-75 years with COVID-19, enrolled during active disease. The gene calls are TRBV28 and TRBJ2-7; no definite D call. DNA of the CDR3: TGTGCCAGCAGCACAAAGACAGAGCAGTACTTC. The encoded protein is CASSTKTEQYF.